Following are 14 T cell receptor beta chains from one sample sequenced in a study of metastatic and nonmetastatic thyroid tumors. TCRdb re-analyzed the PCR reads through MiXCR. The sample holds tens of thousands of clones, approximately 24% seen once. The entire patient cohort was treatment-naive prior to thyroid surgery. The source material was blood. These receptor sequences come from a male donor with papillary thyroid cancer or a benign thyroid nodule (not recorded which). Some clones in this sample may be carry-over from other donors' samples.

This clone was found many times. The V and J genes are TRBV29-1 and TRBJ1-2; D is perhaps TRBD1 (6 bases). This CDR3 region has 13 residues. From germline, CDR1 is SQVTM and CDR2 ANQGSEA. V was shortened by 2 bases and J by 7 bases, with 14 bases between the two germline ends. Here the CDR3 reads CSVERTRGRGYTF. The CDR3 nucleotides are TGCAGCGTTGAAAGAACCAGGGGACGTGGCTACACCTTC.

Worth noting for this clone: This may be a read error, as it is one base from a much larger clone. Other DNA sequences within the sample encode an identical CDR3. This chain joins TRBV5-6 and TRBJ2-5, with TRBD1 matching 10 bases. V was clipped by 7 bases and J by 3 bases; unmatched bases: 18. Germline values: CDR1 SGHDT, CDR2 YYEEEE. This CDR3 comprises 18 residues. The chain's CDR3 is CASLGSSGTGVPKETQYF. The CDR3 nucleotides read TGTGCCAGCCTGGGGAGTTCCGGGACAGGGGTACCCAAAGAGACCCAGTACTTC.

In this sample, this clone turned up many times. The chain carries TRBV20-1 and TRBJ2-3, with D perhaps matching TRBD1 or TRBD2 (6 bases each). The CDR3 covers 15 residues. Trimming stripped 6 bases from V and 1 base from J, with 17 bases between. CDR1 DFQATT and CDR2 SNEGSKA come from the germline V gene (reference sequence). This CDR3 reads CSARVGGGGTDTQYF. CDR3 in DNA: TGCAGTGCGCGGGTAGGGGGAGGCGGCACAGATACGCAGTATTTT.

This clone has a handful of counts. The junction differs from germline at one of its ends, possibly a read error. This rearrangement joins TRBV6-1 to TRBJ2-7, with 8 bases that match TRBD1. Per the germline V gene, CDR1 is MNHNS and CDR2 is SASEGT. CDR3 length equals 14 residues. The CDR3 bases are TGTGCCAGCAGGGGCTTGGGACAGGCTTACGAGCATTACTTC. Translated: CASRGLGQAYEHYF.

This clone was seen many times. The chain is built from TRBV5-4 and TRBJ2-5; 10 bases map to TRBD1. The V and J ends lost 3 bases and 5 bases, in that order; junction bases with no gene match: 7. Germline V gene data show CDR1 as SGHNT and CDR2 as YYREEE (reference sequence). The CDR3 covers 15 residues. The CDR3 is CASSSPGTGDETQYF. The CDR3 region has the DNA TGTGCCAGCAGCTCCCCCGGGACAGGGGACGAGACCCAGTACTTC. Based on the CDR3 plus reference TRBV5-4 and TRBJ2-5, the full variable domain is ETGVTQSPTHLIKTRGQQVTLRCSSQSGHNTVSWYQQALGQGPQFIFQYYREEENGRGNFPPRFSGLQFPNYSSELNVNALELDDSALYLCASSSPGTGDETQYFGPGTRLLVL.

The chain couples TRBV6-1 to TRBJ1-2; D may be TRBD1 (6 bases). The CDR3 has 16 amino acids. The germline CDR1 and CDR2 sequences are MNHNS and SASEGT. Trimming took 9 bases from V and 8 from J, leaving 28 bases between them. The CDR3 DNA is TGTGCCAGTAGGGGGTCCCGGGACTCCTTTAGCCGGGGCTACACCTTC. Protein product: CASRGSRDSFSRGYTF.

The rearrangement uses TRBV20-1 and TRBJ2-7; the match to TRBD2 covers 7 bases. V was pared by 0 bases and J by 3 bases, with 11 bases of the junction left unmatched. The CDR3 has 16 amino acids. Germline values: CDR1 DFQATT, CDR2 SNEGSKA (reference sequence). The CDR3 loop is CSARDHRLASYYEQYF. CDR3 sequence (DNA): TGCAGTGCTAGAGACCATAGACTAGCTAGTTACTACGAGCAGTACTTC.

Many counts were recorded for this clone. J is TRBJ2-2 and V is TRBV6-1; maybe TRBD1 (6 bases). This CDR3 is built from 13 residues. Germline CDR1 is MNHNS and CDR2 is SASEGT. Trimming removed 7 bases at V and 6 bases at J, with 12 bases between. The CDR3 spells CASKRPGAGELFF. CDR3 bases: TGTGCCAGCAAGAGACCAGGGGCCGGGGAGCTGTTTTTT.

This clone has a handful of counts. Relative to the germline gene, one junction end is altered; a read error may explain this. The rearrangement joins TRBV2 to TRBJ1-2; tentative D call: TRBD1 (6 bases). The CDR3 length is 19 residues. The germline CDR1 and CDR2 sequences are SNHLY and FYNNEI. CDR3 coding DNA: TGTTCCAGCAGTGAATTATCGTCAACAGGGACCCCAGCTAACTATGGCTACACCTTC. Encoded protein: CSSSELSSTGTPANYGYTF.

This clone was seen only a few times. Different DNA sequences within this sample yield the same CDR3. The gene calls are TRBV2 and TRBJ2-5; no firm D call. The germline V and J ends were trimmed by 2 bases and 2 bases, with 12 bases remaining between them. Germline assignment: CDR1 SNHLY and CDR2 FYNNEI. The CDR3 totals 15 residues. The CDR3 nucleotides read TGTGCCAGCAGTGAAACCGGTACTCCTCAAGAGACCCAGTACTTC. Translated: CASSETGTPQETQYF.

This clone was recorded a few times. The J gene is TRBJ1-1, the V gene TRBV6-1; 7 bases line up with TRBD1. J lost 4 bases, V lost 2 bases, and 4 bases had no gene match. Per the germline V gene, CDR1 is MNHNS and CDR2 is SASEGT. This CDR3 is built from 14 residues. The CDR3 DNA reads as TGTGCCAGCAGTGAATACAGGGGCGGCACTGAAGCTTTCTTT. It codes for CASSEYRGGTEAFF.

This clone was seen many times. CDR3 in amino acids: CASSEAWGVSGANVLTF. The DNA of the CDR3 is TGTGCCAGCAGTGAAGCATGGGGCGTCTCTGGGGCCAACGTCCTGACTTTC. J is TRBJ2-6 and V is TRBV6-1; possible D gene TRBD1, 5 bases. Trimming took 0 bases from V and 0 from J, leaving 9 bases between them. This CDR3 is built from 17 residues. CDR1 MNHNS and CDR2 SASEGT come from the germline V gene.

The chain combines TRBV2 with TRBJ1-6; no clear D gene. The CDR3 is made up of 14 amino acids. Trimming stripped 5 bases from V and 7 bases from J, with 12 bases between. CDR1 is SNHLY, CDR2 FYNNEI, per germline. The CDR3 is CASSFVEDNSPLHF. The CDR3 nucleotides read TGTGCCAGCAGTTTTGTAGAGGACAATTCACCCCTCCACTTT.

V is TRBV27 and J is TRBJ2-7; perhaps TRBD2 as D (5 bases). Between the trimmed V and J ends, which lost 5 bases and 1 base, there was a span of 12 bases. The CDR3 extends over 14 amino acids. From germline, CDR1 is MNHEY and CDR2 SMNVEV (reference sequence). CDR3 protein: CASSTVATSYEQYF. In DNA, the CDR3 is TGTGCCAGCAGTACGGTAGCGACATCCTACGAGCAGTACTTC.